This T cell receptor beta chain was observed in a study of CD8 T cells in Susac syndrome. Germline CDR1 and CDR2: WNHNN and SYGVQD (reference sequence). The CDR3 is 14 amino acids. The V end lost 6 bases, the J end lost 2 bases, and 13 bases lay between the germline ends. Reverse transcription of 0.5 to 1 ug RNA was carried out with random hexamers. The method of amplification for TCR beta CDR3 was immunoSEQ multiplex PCR, covering 54 Vbeta and 13 Jbeta. Each CDR3 protein is one row after TCRdb ran MiXCR on the immunoSEQ multiplex PCR reads. In the table there are approximately 110,000 distinct CDR3 sequences, just under 95% of which are singletons. TCR beta was sequenced from blood CD8+ and CD4+ T cells. TEMRA cells were enriched by FACS, while CD8+ and CD4+ T cells were obtained through a negative isolation that was performed magnetically.

V is TRBV10-1 and J is TRBJ1-1; no firm D call. This sequence originates from a human donor in good health. Sequenced: CD4+ T cells from PBMCs. The CDR3 sequence: CASSPSRSNTEAFF. The CDR3 region has the DNA TGCGCCAGCAGCCCCTCACGAAGTAACACTGAAGCTTTCTTT.